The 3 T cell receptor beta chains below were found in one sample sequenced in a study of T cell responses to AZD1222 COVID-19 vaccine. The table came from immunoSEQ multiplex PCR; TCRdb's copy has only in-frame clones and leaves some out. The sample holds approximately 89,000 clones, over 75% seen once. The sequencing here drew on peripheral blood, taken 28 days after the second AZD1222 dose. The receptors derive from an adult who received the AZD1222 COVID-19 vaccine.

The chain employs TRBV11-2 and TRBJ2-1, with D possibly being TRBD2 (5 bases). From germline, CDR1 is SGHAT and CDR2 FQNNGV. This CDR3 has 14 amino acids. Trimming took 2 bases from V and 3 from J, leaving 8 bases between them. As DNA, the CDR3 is TGTGCCAGCAGCTTAACCCGGGGCTACAATGAGCAGTTCTTC. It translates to CASSLTRGYNEQFF.

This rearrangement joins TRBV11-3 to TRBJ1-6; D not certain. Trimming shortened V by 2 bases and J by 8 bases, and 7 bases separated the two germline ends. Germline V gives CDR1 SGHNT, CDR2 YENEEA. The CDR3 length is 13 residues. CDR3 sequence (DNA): TGTGCCAGCAGCTTATCGGTGGATTCACCCCTCCACTTT. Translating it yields CASSLSVDSPLHF.

The CDR3 coding sequence is TGTGCCAGCGTGGGACAGTTCAATCAGCCCCAGCATTTT. Translation gives CASVGQFNQPQHF. The chain couples TRBV28 to TRBJ1-5; 7 positions match TRBD1. The V gene's germline CDR1 is MDHEN and CDR2 SYDVKM. This CDR3 comprises 13 residues. V gave up 8 bases and J gave up 3 bases; unmatched junction bases: 4.